Described below is a single TCR beta chain sequence and its context. These data come from a study of blood T cell repertoires in COVID-19. Background on the study: Whether acute or convalescent, the COVID-19 samples came from the United States, Italy and Spain. T cells, B-cell-depleted T cells, or PBMCs supplied cDNA or gDNA.

Per the study methods: Researchers report that nucleated cell counts were estimated from reference gene primer amplification. Repertoires were generated with immunoSEQ multiplex PCR, while TCRdb's copy carries only in-frame clones and drops some. V and J calls and clone size are given by that table; D and trimming were obtained from the DNA. In the table there are about 160,000 clones, more than 70% of which are singletons. Source material: peripheral blood. This receptor was taken from an elderly woman with active or convalescent COVID-19.

The CDR3 DNA is TGTGCCAGCAGCGTCCTGGGGGGTGGGTATGGAAACATTCAGTACTTC. This codes for CASSVLGGGYGNIQYF. The gene calls are TRBV28 and TRBJ2-4, with D perhaps TRBD2 (6 bases). Trimming pared 6 bases from V and 6 bases from J, leaving 21 bases between. Germline V lookup: CDR1 MDHEN, CDR2 SYDVKM. The CDR3 has 16 residues.